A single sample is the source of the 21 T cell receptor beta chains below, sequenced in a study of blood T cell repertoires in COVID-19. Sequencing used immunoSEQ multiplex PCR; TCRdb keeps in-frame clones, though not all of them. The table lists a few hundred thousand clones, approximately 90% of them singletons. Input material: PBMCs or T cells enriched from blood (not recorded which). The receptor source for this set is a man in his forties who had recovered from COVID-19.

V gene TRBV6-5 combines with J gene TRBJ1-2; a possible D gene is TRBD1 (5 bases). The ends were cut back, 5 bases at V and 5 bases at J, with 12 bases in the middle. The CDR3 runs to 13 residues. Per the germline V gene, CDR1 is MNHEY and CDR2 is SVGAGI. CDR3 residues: CASSPGTYYGYTF. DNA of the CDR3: TGTGCCAGCAGTCCCGGGACTTATTATGGCTACACCTTC.

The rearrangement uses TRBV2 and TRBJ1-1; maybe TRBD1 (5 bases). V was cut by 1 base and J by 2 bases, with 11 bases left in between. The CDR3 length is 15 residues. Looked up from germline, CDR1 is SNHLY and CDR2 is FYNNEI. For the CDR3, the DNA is TGTGCCAGCAGTGAAGTCAGGGCCTACAACACTGAAGCTTTCTTT. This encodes CASSEVRAYNTEAFF.

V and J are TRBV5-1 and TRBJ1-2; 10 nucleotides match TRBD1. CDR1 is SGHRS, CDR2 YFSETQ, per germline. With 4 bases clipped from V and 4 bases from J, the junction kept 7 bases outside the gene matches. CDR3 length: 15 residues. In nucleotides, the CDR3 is TGCGCCAGCAGCCGGGGGGACAGGGGAAGCTATGGCTACACCTTC. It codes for CASSRGDRGSYGYTF.

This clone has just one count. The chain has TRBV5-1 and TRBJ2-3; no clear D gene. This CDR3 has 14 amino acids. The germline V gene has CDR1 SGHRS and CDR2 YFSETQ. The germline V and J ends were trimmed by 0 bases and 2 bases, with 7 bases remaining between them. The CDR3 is CASSLELYTDTQYF. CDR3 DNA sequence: TGCGCCAGCAGCTTGGAGCTCTACACAGATACGCAGTATTTT.

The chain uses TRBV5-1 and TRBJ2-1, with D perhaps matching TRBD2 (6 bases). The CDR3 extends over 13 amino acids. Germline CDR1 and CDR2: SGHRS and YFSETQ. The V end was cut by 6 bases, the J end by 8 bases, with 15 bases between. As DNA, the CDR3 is TGCGCCAGCACCTGGGGGGTAGGGGATGAGCAGTTCTTC. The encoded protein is CASTWGVGDEQFF.

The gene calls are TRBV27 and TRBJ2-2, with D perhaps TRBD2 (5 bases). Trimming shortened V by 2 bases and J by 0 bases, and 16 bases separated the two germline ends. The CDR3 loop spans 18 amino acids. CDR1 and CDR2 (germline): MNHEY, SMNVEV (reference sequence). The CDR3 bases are TGTGCCAGCAGTTTACAGCGGAGGCTGACTGCGAACACCGGGGAGCTGTTTTTT. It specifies CASSLQRRLTANTGELFF.

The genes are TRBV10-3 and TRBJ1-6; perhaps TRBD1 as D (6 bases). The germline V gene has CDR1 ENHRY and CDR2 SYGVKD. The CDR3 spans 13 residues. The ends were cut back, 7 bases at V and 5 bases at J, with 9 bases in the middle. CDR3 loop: CAINGQNNSPLHF. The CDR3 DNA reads TGTGCCATCAATGGACAGAATAATTCACCCCTCCACTTT.

CDR3 in amino acids: CASSPRNTGGFGYTF. CDR3 sequence (DNA): TGTGCCAGCAGCCCCCGGAATACAGGGGGGTTTGGCTACACCTTC. V gene TRBV7-2 combines with J gene TRBJ1-2; 8 positions match TRBD1. This CDR3 has 15 residues. Germline CDR1 is SGHTA and CDR2 is FQGNSA. Trimming at V came to 5 bases and at J to 7 bases, leaving 12 bases not matched to a gene.

The CDR3 loop reads CASSPPQGAGYTF. CDR3 sequence (DNA): TGTGCCAGCAGTCCCCCTCAGGGGGCCGGCTACACCTTC. V gene TRBV7-9 combines with J gene TRBJ1-2, with 8 nucleotides matching TRBD1. The ends lost 6 bases at V and 8 bases at J; junction bases unmatched: 8. Germline V gene lookup returns CDR1 SEHNR and CDR2 FQNEAQ (reference sequence). The CDR3 is 13 residues long.

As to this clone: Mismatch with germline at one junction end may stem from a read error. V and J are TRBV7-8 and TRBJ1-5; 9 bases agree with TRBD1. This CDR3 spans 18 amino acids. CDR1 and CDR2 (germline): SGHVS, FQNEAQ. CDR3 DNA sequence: TGTGCCAGCAGCTTACTTTACTATTGGGACAGGGTGAATCAACCCCAGCATTTT. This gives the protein CASSLLYYWDRVNQPQHF.

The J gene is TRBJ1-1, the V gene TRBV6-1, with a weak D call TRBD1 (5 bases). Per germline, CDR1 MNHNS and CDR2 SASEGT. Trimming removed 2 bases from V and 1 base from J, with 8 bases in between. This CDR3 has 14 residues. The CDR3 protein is CASSEYDRNTEAFF. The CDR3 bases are TGTGCCAGCAGTGAATACGACAGGAACACTGAAGCTTTCTTT.

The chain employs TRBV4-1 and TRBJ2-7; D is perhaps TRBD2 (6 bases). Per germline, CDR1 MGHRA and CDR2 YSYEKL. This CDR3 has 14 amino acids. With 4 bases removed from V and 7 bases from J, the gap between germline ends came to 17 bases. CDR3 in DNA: TGCGCCAGCAGCCCTTTGCGGGACGCTTTGGAGCAGTACTTC. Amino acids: CASSPLRDALEQYF.

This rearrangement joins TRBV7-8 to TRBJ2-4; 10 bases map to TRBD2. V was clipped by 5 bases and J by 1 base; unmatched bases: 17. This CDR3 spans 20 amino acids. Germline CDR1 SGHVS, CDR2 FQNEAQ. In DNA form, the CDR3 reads TGTGCCAGCAGCCCTCTGAGCGGGAGGGTTCAACATGCGGCCAAAAACATTCAGTACTTC. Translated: CASSPLSGRVQHAAKNIQYF.

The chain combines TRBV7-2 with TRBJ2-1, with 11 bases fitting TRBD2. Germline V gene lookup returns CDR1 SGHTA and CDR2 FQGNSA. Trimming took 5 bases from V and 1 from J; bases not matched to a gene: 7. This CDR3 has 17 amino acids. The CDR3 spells CASSPRGLADSYNEQFF. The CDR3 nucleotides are TGTGCCAGCAGCCCCCGGGGACTAGCGGATTCCTACAATGAGCAGTTCTTC.

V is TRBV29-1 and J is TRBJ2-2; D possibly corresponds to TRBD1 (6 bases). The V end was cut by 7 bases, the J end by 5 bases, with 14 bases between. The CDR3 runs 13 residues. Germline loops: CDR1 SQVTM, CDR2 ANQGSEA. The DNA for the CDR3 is TGCAGCGGTGTGGACAGTAAGACCGGGGAGCTGTTTTTT. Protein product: CSGVDSKTGELFF.

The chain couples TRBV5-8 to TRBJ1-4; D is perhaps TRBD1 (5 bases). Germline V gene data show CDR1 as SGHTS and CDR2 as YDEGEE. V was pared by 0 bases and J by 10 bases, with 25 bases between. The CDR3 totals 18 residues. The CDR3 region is CASSLGSGSRLDNGKLFF. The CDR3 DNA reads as TGTGCCAGCAGCTTGGGATCGGGTAGTAGGTTGGACAACGGAAAACTGTTTTTT.

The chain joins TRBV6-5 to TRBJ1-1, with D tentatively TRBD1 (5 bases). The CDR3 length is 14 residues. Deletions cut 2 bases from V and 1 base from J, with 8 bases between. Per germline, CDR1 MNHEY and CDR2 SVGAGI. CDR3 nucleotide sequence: TGTGCCAGCAGTTACGCACAGGCGAACACTGAAGCTTTCTTT. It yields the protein CASSYAQANTEAFF.

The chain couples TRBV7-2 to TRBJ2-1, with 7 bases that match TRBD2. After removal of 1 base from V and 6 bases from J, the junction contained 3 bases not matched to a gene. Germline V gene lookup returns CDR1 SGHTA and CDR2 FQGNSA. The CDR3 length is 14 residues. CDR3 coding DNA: TGTGCCAGCAGCTTAGGGGGGAGGGGCAATGAGCAGTTCTTC. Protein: CASSLGGRGNEQFF.

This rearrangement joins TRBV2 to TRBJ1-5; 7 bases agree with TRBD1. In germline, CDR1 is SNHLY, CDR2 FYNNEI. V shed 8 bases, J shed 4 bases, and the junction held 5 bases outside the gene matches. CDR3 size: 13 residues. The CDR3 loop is CASLDRENQPQHF. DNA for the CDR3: TGTGCCAGCCTAGACAGGGAAAATCAGCCCCAGCATTTT.

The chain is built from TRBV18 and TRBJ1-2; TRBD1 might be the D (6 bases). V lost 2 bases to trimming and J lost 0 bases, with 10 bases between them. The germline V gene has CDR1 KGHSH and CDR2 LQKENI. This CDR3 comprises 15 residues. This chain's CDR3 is CASSPVGQTNYGYTF. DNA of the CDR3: TGTGCCAGCTCACCAGTCGGACAGACTAACTATGGCTACACCTTC.

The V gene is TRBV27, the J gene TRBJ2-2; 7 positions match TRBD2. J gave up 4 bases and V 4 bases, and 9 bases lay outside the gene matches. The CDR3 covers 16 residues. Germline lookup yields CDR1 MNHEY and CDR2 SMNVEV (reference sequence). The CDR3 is CASSSSAGAGTGELFF. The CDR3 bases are TGTGCCAGCAGTTCCTCGGCGGGAGCCGGCACCGGGGAGCTGTTTTTT.